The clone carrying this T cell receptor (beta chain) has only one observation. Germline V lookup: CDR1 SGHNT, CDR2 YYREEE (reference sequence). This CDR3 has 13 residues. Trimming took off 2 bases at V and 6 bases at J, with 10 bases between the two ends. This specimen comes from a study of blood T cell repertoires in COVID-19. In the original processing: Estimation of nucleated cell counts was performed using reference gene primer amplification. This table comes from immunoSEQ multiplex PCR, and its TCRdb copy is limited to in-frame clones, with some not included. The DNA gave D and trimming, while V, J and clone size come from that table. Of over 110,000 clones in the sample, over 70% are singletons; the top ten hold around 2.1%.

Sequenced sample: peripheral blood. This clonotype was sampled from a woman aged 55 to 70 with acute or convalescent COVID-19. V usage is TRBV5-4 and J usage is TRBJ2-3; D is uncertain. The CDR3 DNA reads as TGTGCCAGCAGCTTTTCCCCACAGGATACGCAGTATTTT. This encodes CASSFSPQDTQYF.